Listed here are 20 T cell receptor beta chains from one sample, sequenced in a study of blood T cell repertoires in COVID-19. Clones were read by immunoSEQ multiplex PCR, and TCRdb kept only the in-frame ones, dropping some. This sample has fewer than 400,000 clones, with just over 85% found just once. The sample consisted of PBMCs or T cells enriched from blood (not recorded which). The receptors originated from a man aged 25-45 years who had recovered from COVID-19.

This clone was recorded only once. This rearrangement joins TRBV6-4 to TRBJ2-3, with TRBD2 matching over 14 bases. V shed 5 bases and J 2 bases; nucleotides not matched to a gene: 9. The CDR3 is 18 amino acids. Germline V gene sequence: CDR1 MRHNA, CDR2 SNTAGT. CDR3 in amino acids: CASSPRGLAGDYTDTQYF. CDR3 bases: TGTGCCAGCAGTCCGCGGGGACTAGCGGGGGACTACACAGATACGCAGTATTTT.

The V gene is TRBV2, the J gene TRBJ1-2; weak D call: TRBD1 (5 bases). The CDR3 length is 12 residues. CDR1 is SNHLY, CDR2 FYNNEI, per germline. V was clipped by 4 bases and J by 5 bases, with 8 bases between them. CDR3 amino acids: CASSGGSYGYTF. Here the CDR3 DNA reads TGTGCCAGCAGTGGGGGCAGTTATGGCTACACCTTC.

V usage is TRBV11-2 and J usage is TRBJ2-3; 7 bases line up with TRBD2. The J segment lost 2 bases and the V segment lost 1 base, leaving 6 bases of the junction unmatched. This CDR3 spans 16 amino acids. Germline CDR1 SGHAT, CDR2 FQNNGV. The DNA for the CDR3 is TGTGCCAGCAGCTTAGGTTGGGACTACCTCACAGATACGCAGTATTTT. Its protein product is CASSLGWDYLTDTQYF.

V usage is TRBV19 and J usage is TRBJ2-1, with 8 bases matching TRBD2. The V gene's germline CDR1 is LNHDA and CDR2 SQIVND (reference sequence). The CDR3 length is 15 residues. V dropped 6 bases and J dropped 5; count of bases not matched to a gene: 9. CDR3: CASRRRPGGNNEQFF. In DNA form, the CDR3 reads TGTGCCAGTAGACGCAGACCGGGAGGGAACAATGAGCAGTTCTTC.

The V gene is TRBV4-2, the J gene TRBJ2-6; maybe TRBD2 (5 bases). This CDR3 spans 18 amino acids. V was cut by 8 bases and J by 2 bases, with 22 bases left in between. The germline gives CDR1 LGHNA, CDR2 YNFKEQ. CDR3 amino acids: CASQAESGAPPGANVLTF. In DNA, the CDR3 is TGTGCCAGCCAAGCGGAGAGCGGAGCCCCCCCTGGGGCCAACGTCCTGACTTTC.

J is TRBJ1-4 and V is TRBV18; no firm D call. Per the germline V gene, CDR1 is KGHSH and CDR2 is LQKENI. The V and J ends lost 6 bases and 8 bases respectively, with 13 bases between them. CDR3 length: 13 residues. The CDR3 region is CASSPGDGEKLFF. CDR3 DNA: TGTGCCAGCTCGCCGGGAGACGGGGAAAAACTGTTTTTT.

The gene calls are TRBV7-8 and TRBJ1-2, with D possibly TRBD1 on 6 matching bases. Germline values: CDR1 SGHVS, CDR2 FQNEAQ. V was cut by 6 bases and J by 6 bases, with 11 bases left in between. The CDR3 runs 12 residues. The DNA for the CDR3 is TGTGCCAGCAGTTTTTACAGGGATGGCTACACCTTC. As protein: CASSFYRDGYTF.

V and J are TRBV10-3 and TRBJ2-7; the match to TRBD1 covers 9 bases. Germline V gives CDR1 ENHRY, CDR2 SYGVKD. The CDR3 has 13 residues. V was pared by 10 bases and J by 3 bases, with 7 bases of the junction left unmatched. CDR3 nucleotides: TGTGCCAGCGCTTGGGACAGGGTCTACGAGCAGTACTTC. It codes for CASAWDRVYEQYF.

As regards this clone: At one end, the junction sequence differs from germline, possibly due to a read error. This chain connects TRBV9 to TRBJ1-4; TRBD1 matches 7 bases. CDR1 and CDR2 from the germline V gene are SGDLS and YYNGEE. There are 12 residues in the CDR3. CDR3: CASSGRDRAVSF. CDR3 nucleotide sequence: TGTGCCAGCAGCGGACGAGACAGGGCCGTATCTTTT.

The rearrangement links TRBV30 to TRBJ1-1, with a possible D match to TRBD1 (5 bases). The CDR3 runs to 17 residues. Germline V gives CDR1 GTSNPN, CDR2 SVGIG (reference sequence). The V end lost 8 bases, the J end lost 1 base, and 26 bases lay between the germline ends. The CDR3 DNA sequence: TGTGCCCGTCACCAGGGAGGTTCCGATCCCCCGAACACTGAAGCTTTCTTT. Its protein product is CARHQGGSDPPNTEAFF.

CDR3 nucleotide sequence: TGTGCCAGCAGCAAGGGACTACTCGAATCCTACGAGCAGTACTTC. This translates into CASSKGLLESYEQYF. This chain joins TRBV2 and TRBJ2-7; the match to TRBD2 covers 7 bases. CDR3 length: 15 residues. Germline V gene lookup returns CDR1 SNHLY and CDR2 FYNNEI. Trimming removed 6 bases from V and 1 base from J; junction bases left unmatched: 9.

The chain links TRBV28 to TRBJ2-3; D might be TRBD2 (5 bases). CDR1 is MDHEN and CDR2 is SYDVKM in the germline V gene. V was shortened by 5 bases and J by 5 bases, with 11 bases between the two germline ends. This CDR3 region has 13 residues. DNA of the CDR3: TGTGCCAGCAGTCCACTGAGCGGAGATACGCAGTATTTT. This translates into CASSPLSGDTQYF.

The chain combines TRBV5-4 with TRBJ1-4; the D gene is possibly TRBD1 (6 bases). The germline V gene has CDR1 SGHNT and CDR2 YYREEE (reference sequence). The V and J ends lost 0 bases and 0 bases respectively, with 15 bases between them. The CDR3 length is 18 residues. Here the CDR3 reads CASSLEGVDSATNEKLFF. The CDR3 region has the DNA TGTGCCAGCAGCTTGGAGGGGGTGGACAGTGCAACTAATGAAAAACTGTTTTTT.

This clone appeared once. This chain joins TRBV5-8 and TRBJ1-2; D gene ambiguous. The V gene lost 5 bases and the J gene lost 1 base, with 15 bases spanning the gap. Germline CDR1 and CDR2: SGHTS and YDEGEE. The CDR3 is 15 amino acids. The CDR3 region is CASRIYGDLNYGYTF. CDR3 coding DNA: TGTGCCAGCAGGATCTACGGGGATCTTAACTATGGCTACACCTTC.

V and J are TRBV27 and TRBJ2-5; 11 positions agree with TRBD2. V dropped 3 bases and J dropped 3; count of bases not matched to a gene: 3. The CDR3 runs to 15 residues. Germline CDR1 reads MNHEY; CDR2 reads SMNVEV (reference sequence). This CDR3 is CASSFTSGRKETQYF. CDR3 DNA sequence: TGTGCCAGCAGTTTCACTAGCGGGAGAAAAGAGACCCAGTACTTC.

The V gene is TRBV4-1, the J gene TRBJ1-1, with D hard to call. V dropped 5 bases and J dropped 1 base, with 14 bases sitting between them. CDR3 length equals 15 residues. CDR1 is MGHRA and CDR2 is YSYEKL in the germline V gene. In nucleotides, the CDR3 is TGCGCCAGCAGCTCCCCGGCGGGGAGGAACACTGAAGCTTTCTTT. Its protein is CASSSPAGRNTEAFF.

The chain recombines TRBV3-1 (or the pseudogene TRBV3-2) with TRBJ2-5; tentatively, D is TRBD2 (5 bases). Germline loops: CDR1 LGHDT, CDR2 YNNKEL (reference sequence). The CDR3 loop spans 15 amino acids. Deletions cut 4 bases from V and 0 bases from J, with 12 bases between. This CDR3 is CASSRPGRYQETQYF. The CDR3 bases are TGTGCCAGCAGCCGGCCGGGAAGGTACCAAGAGACCCAGTACTTC.

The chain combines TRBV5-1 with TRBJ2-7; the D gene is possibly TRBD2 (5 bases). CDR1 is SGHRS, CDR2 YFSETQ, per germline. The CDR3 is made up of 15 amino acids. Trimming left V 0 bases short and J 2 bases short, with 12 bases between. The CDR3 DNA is TGCGCCAGCAGCTTGGAACTAGGCTCAGCCTACGAGCAGTACTTC. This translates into CASSLELGSAYEQYF.

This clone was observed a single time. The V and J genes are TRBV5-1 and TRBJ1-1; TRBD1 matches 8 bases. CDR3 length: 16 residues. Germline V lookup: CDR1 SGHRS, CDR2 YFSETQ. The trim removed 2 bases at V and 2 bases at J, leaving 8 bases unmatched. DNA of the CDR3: TGCGCCAGCAGCTTTTCAGGGGGCGCCATTAACACTGAAGCTTTCTTT. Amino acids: CASSFSGGAINTEAFF.

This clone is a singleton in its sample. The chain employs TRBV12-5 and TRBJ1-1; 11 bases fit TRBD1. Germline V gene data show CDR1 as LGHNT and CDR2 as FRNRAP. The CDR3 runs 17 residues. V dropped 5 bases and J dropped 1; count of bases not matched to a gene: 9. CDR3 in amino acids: CASGPSGQGARNTEAFF. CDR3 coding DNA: TGTGCTAGTGGTCCATCCGGACAGGGGGCTAGGAACACTGAAGCTTTCTTT.